This T cell receptor beta chain was retrieved from a study of cytomegalovirus exposure and HLA in healthy donors. Findings and caveats of the study: Sequencing had likely introduced a cluster of highly shared sequence variants as an artifact. Around 18,000 TCR beta sequences were associated with HLA alleles at 0.05 false discovery rate in a later analysis. Analyzed later, most CMV-associated TCR beta chains appeared HLA-restricted.

The PCR had 60 Vbeta and 13 Jbeta primers. The table came from immunoSEQ multiplex PCR; TCRdb's copy has only in-frame clones and leaves some out. The table records about 96,000 clones, about 70% of them present only once. This clone was seen only a few times. Its antigen remains unknown. Germline V gives CDR1 MNHEY, CDR2 SVGAGI. The CDR3 is 11 amino acids. V lost 6 bases, J lost 2 bases, and 4 bases lay in between. This TCR came from a woman between 70 and 85 years old in good health and CMV-seropositive. Sequencing was performed on PBMCs. The chain uses TRBV6-5 and TRBJ2-5; D gene ambiguous. The CDR3 loop is CASRRQETQYF. CDR3 nucleotide sequence: TGTGCCAGCAGACGGCAAGAGACCCAGTACTTC.